What follows are 20 T cell receptor beta chains derived from one specimen sequenced in a study of T cell changes during pregnancy in multiple sclerosis. The table came from immunoSEQ multiplex PCR; TCRdb's copy has only in-frame clones and leaves some out. The repertoire has 40,000 to 55,000 clones, around 90% of them found once; the top ten carry around 0.52%. The sequences come from CD4+ T cells from peripheral blood mononuclear cells, collected in the third trimester of pregnancy. The receptors were gathered from a female donor with multiple sclerosis, enrolled in a pregnancy study.

The chain joins TRBV7-2 to TRBJ2-3; 12 bases agree with TRBD2. The CDR3 loop spans 16 amino acids. V lost 2 bases, J lost 2 bases, and 2 bases stayed unmatched. Germline assignment: CDR1 SGHTA and CDR2 FQGNSA. The CDR3 region is CASSLRTSGITDTQYF. CDR3 in DNA: TGTGCCAGCAGCTTACGGACTAGCGGGATCACAGATACGCAGTATTTT.

This chain uses TRBV19 with TRBJ2-2; 10 nucleotides line up with TRBD1. V dropped 5 bases and J dropped 5; count of bases not matched to a gene: 8. This CDR3 contains 16 residues. Germline V gene data show CDR1 as LNHDA and CDR2 as SQIVND (reference sequence). CDR3 loop: CASSVTGGAWTGELFF. The CDR3 region has the DNA TGTGCCAGTAGTGTGACAGGGGGCGCGTGGACCGGGGAGCTGTTTTTT.

This chain joins TRBV5-1 and TRBJ1-5; 10 bases map to TRBD1. V shed 4 bases, J shed 0 bases, and the junction held 13 bases outside the gene matches. CDR3 length: 19 amino acids. Germline V CDR1 and CDR2: SGHRS, YFSETQ. The CDR3 sequence: CASSPQPGQGLGSNQPQHF. The DNA of the CDR3 is TGCGCCAGCAGCCCGCAACCGGGACAGGGGTTGGGTAGCAATCAGCCCCAGCATTTT.

The V call is TRBV2, the J call TRBJ2-1; 9 nucleotides line up with TRBD2. J gave up 9 bases and V 6 bases, and 15 bases lay outside the gene matches. From germline, CDR1 is SNHLY and CDR2 FYNNEI. The CDR3 length is 16 residues. The CDR3 coding sequence is TGTGCCAGCAGGAGCCGGCGGGAGGGCCGCGGTATTGAGCAGTTCTTC. Amino acid sequence: CASRSRREGRGIEQFF.

The rearrangement joins TRBV9 to TRBJ2-1; possible D gene TRBD2, 5 bases. V was pared by 4 bases and J by 8 bases, with 16 bases between. Germline CDR1 SGDLS, CDR2 YYNGEE. The CDR3 is made up of 14 amino acids. The CDR3: CASSHRPQADEQFF. CDR3 in DNA: TGTGCCAGCAGCCACCGGCCTCAAGCGGATGAGCAGTTCTTC.

This clone was recorded only once. The rearrangement joins TRBV25-1 to TRBJ1-1; 7 positions match TRBD1. The CDR3 runs to 13 residues. With V trimmed by 3 bases and J by 4 bases, 2 bases remained unmatched. CDR1 is MGHDK and CDR2 is SYGVNS in the germline V gene. The CDR3 DNA follows: TGTGCCAGCAGTGAGAGGGGGCTCACTGAAGCTTTCTTT. This translates into CASSERGLTEAFF.

The chain carries TRBV5-4 and TRBJ1-2; D is possibly TRBD1 (5 bases). Germline V gives CDR1 SGHNT, CDR2 YYREEE (reference sequence). The length of the CDR3 is 14 residues. V shed 4 bases and J shed 4 bases, with 14 bases lying between them. The CDR3 nucleotides are TGTGCCAGCAGCCCTGGAGTGGGGGGCTATGGCTACACCTTC. Its protein is CASSPGVGGYGYTF.

The genes are TRBV4-3 and TRBJ2-5; 10 bases are a match to TRBD2. There are 16 residues in the CDR3. J gave up 3 bases and V 1 base, and 5 bases lay outside the gene matches. The germline V gene has CDR1 LGHNA and CDR2 YSLEER. The DNA of the CDR3 is TGCGCCAGCAGCCAAGGAGCGGGAGGGCCGGAAGAGACCCAGTACTTC. Translated, it gives CASSQGAGGPEETQYF.

V gene TRBV5-1 combines with J gene TRBJ2-3; 9 bases line up with TRBD1. The CDR3 length is 15 residues. The trim removed 0 bases at V and 4 bases at J, leaving 3 bases unmatched. Per germline, CDR1 SGHRS and CDR2 YFSETQ. In DNA, the CDR3 is TGCGCCAGCAGCTTGGGACAGGGGGAGTCAGATACGCAGTATTTT. The encoded protein is CASSLGQGESDTQYF. The complete variable domain, with remaining parts taken from reference TRBV5-1 and TRBJ2-3, reads KAGVTQTPRYLIKTRGQQVTLSCSPISGHRSVSWYQQTPGQGLQFLFEYFSETQRNKGNFPGRFSGRQFSNSRSEMNVSTLELGDSALYLCASSLGQGESDTQYFGPGTRLTVL.

In nucleotides, the CDR3 is TGTGCCAGCTCACCGCTCGGGACAACCCAACAAGAGACCCAGTACTTC. It is translated as CASSPLGTTQQETQYF. V is TRBV18 and J is TRBJ2-5; TRBD1 might be the D (6 bases). The CDR3 consists of 16 residues. Trimming removed 3 bases from V and 2 bases from J, with 16 bases in between. In germline, CDR1 is KGHSH, CDR2 LQKENI.

This clone showed up just a few times. The rearrangement uses TRBV9 and TRBJ1-1, with TRBD1 matching 10 bases. V was clipped by 4 bases and J by 3 bases; unmatched bases: 6. CDR3 size: 15 residues. CDR1 and CDR2 (germline): SGDLS, YYNGEE. CDR3 sequence reads: CASSPGTGVDTEAFF. Written as DNA, the CDR3 is TGTGCCAGCAGCCCAGGGACAGGGGTGGACACTGAAGCTTTCTTT.

The chain uses TRBV2 and TRBJ2-5, with a tentative D call TRBD2 (6 bases). CDR1 is SNHLY, CDR2 FYNNEI, per germline. This CDR3 is 18 amino acids long. The germline V and J ends were trimmed by 1 base and 4 bases, with 22 bases remaining between them. The CDR3 nucleotides read TGTGCCAGCAGTGAAGGGCGGGGCTGGGGACTCCGTAGAGAGACCCAGTACTTC. This translates into CASSEGRGWGLRRETQYF.

The CDR3 nucleotides read TGTGCCAGCAGTTTGCGGGAGTTGAGCCACGAGCAGTACTTC. Protein sequence: CASSLRELSHEQYF. The V gene is TRBV27, the J gene TRBJ2-7; the match to TRBD2 covers 7 bases. This CDR3 is built from 14 residues. After removal of 3 bases from V and 5 bases from J, the junction contained 7 bases not matched to a gene. CDR1 and CDR2 from the germline V gene are MNHEY and SMNVEV (reference sequence).

The chain employs TRBV5-1 and TRBJ2-7, with D possibly being TRBD2 (6 bases). The V end was cut by 4 bases, the J end by 0 bases, with 17 bases between. The CDR3 totals 16 residues. Germline values: CDR1 SGHRS, CDR2 YFSETQ. The DNA for the CDR3 is TGCGCCAGCAGCAAGGAGGGACGGTTAAGCTCCTACGAGCAGTACTTC. Protein: CASSKEGRLSSYEQYF.

The chain combines TRBV28 with TRBJ2-2; 7 nucleotides agree with TRBD1. This CDR3 has 15 residues. Germline CDR1 reads MDHEN; CDR2 reads SYDVKM. V lost 5 bases and J lost 0; bases outside the gene matches: 3. CDR3 in DNA: TGTGCCAGCAGTCTTGGGACAGCGAACACCGGGGAGCTGTTTTTT. The encoded protein is CASSLGTANTGELFF. Filled out from reference TRBV28 and TRBJ2-2, the complete variable domain reads DVKVTQSSRYLVKRTGEKVFLECVQDMDHENMFWYRQDPGLGLRLIYFSYDVKMKEKGDIPEGYSVSREKKERFSLILESASTNQTSMYLCASSLGTANTGELFFGEGSRLTVL.

The gene calls are TRBV5-1 and TRBJ2-3; the D gene is possibly TRBD2 (5 bases). Germline CDR1 is SGHRS and CDR2 is YFSETQ. This CDR3 is 15 amino acids long. V was shortened by 0 bases and J by 5 bases, with 13 bases between the two germline ends. Written as DNA, the CDR3 is TGCGCCAGCAGCTTGGCAGGTGCCCGGGGAGATACGCAGTATTTT. Residues: CASSLAGARGDTQYF.

The rearrangement uses TRBV7-6 and TRBJ2-5; D remains unclear. V gave up 7 bases and J gave up 4 bases, with 7 bases separating them. CDR1 SGHVS and CDR2 FNYEAQ come from the germline V gene. The CDR3 is 11 residues long. DNA of the CDR3: TGTGCCAGCACCTCGTCAGAGACCCAGTACTTC. Encoded protein: CASTSSETQYF.

The chain carries TRBV5-4 and TRBJ1-4; D is unresolved. V lost 4 bases and J 4 bases, leaving 8 bases between the germline ends. Germline loops: CDR1 SGHNT, CDR2 YYREEE (reference sequence). CDR3 length equals 13 residues. The CDR3 loop reads CASSNQDNEKLFF. The CDR3 DNA is TGTGCCAGCAGCAACCAGGATAATGAAAAACTGTTTTTT.

V gene TRBV18 combines with J gene TRBJ2-1, with TRBD2 matching over 9 bases. Trimming took 1 base from V and 8 from J; bases not matched to a gene: 6. The CDR3 contains 15 residues. Germline V lookup: CDR1 KGHSH, CDR2 LQKENI. The CDR3 nucleotides read TGTGCCAGCTCACCACGACTAGCGGAGGCCCATGAGCAGTTCTTC. Protein product: CASSPRLAEAHEQFF. Together with reference TRBV18 and TRBJ2-1, the CDR3 gives the full variable domain: NAGVMQNPRHLVRRRGQEARLRCSPMKGHSHVYWYRQLPEEGLKFMVYLQKENIIDESGMPKERFSAEFPKEGPSILRIQQVVRGDSAAYFCASSPRLAEAHEQFFGPGTRLTVL.

The chain combines TRBV7-2 with TRBJ2-7; the match to TRBD1 covers 8 bases. The V segment lost 5 bases and the J segment 3 bases; nucleotides outside the gene matches: 12. This CDR3 is built from 16 residues. Germline assignment: CDR1 SGHTA and CDR2 FQGNSA. Here the CDR3 DNA reads TGTGCCAGCAGCCCGACCGGGCAGGGGGCCCTCTACGAGCAGTACTTC. Encoded protein: CASSPTGQGALYEQYF.